A selection of T cell receptor beta chains follows, all from one sample in a study of T-cell memory formation after mild COVID-19. TCRdb ran MiXCR on the 5' RACE reads and lists one entry per CDR3 protein. The sample lists around 390,000 distinct CDR3 sequences; 16% were seen once. Sequenced material: PBMCs or a T cell subset sorted from them (not recorded which). Receptors originate from a man between 18 and 35 years old who had mild COVID-19 (a few samples of this study predate the infection). Cell type and time point are not known. Both conserved end residues are part of each CDR3. Each record gives: clone size, J gene, D gene, V gene, CDR3 DNA, CDR3 protein. D genes are given only for firm matches. Some rows mark clone size as missing; the rest say once, few, many or name a class of expanded clone.

>many|TRBJ2-5|-|TRBV9
TGTGCCAGCAGTCTGGCGAGAGGGGGATTCCAAGAGACCCAGTACTTC
CASSLARGGFQETQYF
>-|TRBJ1-5|-|TRBV12-3/TRBV12-4
TGTGCCAGCAGTCCAGGGGCGAACGGGGTCAATCAGCCCCAGCATTTT
CASSPGANGVNQPQHF
>few|TRBJ2-3|-|TRBV6-5
TGTGCCAGCAGTTACTCATCCAGGTTGTCAGATACGCAGTATTTT
CASSYSSRLSDTQYF
>-|TRBJ2-2|TRBD1|TRBV3-1
TGTGCCAGCAGGATACAGGGGGCGAACACCGGGGAGCTGTTTTTT
CASRIQGANTGELFF
>few|TRBJ1-5|TRBD1|TRBV4-3
TGCGCCAGCAGCCAAGATTCACCAGGGGGAAATCAGCCCCAGCATTTT
CASSQDSPGGNQPQHF
>-|TRBJ1-1|-|TRBV12-3/TRBV12-4
TGTGCCAGCACCGGGGGGGGTTTGAGGGCTGAAGCTTTCTTT
CASTGGGLRAEAFF
>few|TRBJ2-7|-|TRBV7-2
TGTGCCAGCAGCTTGACTCCGGGTTCCTGGCCAGGCGAGCAGTACTTC
CASSLTPGSWPGEQYF
>-|TRBJ2-1|TRBD2|TRBV3-1
TGTGCCAGCAGCCAAGAATTCAGTAGTAGCGGGGGGGACGGTGAGCAGTTCTTC
CASSQEFSSSGGDGEQFF
>few|TRBJ2-3|-|TRBV10-2
TGCGCCAGCAGTGTAAGTCGCATCACAGATACGCAGTATTTT
CASSVSRITDTQYF
>few|TRBJ2-5|TRBD2|TRBV7-9
TGTGCCAGCAGCCCCGGGGCTAGCGGCAACCAAGAGACCCAGTACTTC
CASSPGASGNQETQYF
>few|TRBJ1-5|TRBD1|TRBV6-1
TGTGCCAGCAGTGGTGGGGACAGGGGGTTTCAGCCCCAGCATTTT
CASSGGDRGFQPQHF
>few|TRBJ1-1|-|TRBV6-6
TGTGCCAGCAGTTATGGTCATCAGGGCACTGAAGCTTTCTTT
CASSYGHQGTEAFF
>-|TRBJ2-2|-|TRBV7-2
TGTGCCAGCACTTTTGGCCCTTTGAACACCGGGGAGCTGTTTTTT
CASTFGPLNTGELFF
>few|TRBJ2-1|TRBD1|TRBV5-4
TGTGCCAGCAGCTTGGCCTGGGGACAGGGGGTAGATGAGCAGTTCTTC
CASSLAWGQGVDEQFF
>-|TRBJ1-1|-|TRBV27
TGTGCCAGCAGCAAACAGGAAAACACTGAAGCTTTCTTT
CASSKQENTEAFF
>few|TRBJ2-3|-|TRBV7-2
TGTGCCAGCAGCCCTCGGAACACCACAGATACGCAGTATTTT
CASSPRNTTDTQYF
>few|TRBJ1-2|-|TRBV6-1
TGTGCCAGCAGTGGAAGTTCCTATGGCTACACCTTC
CASSGSSYGYTF
>many|TRBJ2-3|TRBD2|TRBV28
TGTGCCAGCAGTGAGGGAGCGCGGGGGACAGATACGCAGTATTTT
CASSEGARGTDTQYF
>-|TRBJ2-1|-|TRBV6-1
TGTGCCAGCAGTGAACGGTTCGGGAATGAGCAGTTCTTC
CASSERFGNEQFF
>-|TRBJ2-2|TRBD1|TRBV4-1
TGCGCCAGCAGCCAAGTGGGACAGGGTACGATCGGGGAGCTGTTTTTT
CASSQVGQGTIGELFF
>-|TRBJ2-3|-|TRBV7-2
TGTGCCAGCAGCCGGGAGTTGGGGTTCACAGATACGCAGTATTTT
CASSRELGFTDTQYF
>few|TRBJ1-4|TRBD1|TRBV12-3/TRBV12-4
TGTGCCAGCAGTTTGGGGACAGGGAGAAATGAAAAACTGTTTTTT
CASSLGTGRNEKLFF
>few|TRBJ2-3|-|TRBV7-2
TGTGCCAGCAGTCGACACCACGCTAGCACAGATACGCAGTATTTT
CASSRHHASTDTQYF
>few|TRBJ2-3|-|TRBV20-1
TGCAGTGTTAAGATTCCCACAGATACGCAGTATTTT
CSVKIPTDTQYF
>-|TRBJ1-1|TRBD1|TRBV18
TGTGCCAGCTCGCAGAACAGGGGGAACACTGAAGCTTTCTTT
CASSQNRGNTEAFF
>many|TRBJ2-1|-|TRBV28
TGTGCCAGCAGTCTCCCCCCTTCGATAAATGAGCAGTTCTTC
CASSLPPSINEQFF
>-|TRBJ2-7|TRBD1|TRBV20-1
TGCAGTGCTACGGCCGGGACAGGGCGGTACGAGCAGTACTTC
CSATAGTGRYEQYF
>-|TRBJ2-7|TRBD1|TRBV7-9
TGTGCCAGCAGCTTAGGAGACAGGGTACGGGGCGAGCAGTACTTC
CASSLGDRVRGEQYF
>-|TRBJ1-1|TRBD1|TRBV20-1
TGCAGTGCTAGAGTCGACAGGGTCCGGGGTGAAGCTTTCTTT
CSARVDRVRGEAFF
>few|TRBJ1-1|-|TRBV27
TGTGCCAGCTCCGAGCGGGCTTCGGGAAGGAACACTGAAGCTTTCTTT
CASSERASGRNTEAFF
>-|TRBJ1-1|-|TRBV18
TGTGCCAGCTCACCATACGTCGCGGAGAACACTGAAGCTTTCTTT
CASSPYVAENTEAFF
>many|TRBJ2-7|TRBD2|TRBV20-1
TGCAGTGGTGGACTAGGCGGGGAGCAGTACTTC
CSGGLGGEQYF
>-|TRBJ2-3|-|TRBV7-2
TGTGCCAGCAGCCCAAGGACCACTAGCACAGATACGCAGTATTTT
CASSPRTTSTDTQYF
>few|TRBJ2-2|TRBD1|TRBV30
TGTGCCTGGAGTCGGTATGGACAGGGGAGGAGGGACACCGGGGAGCTGTTTTTT
CAWSRYGQGRRDTGELFF
>-|TRBJ2-5|TRBD1|TRBV18
TGTGCCAGCTCACAAACGGGACAGCAAGAGACCCAGTACTTC
CASSQTGQQETQYF
>few|TRBJ2-5|-|TRBV7-2
TGTGCCAGCAGCCTGGGACTTAGAGAAGAGACCCAGTACTTC
CASSLGLREETQYF
>-|TRBJ2-3|-|TRBV7-3
TGTGCCAGCAGCTTAGGGCAGGTGCTAGATACGCAGTATTTT
CASSLGQVLDTQYF
>-|TRBJ1-6|-|TRBV3-1
TGTGCCAGCAGCCAAGGCAGGTGGGCACCCCTCCACTTT
CASSQGRWAPLHF
>few|TRBJ1-1|-|TRBV5-1
TGCGCCAGCAGCTTTAAGGGGGACACTGAAGCTTTCTTT
CASSFKGDTEAFF
>-|TRBJ2-5|-|TRBV29-1
TGCAGCGTTGAGTATGCAGTCCGGCGGGAGACCCAGTACTTC
CSVEYAVRRETQYF
>-|TRBJ1-2|TRBD1|TRBV5-4
TGTGCCAGCAGCTTCGGGGAGGGGGCCGTCTATGGCTACACCTTC
CASSFGEGAVYGYTF
>-|TRBJ1-6|TRBD1|TRBV20-1
TGCAGTGCTCCCAGGGGGACAGGGGGAAAAGAGGCCCACTTT
CSAPRGTGGKEAHF
>-|TRBJ2-4|TRBD1|TRBV5-6
TGTGCCAGCAGGCCCTACCGGGACAGCAAAAACATTCAGTACTTC
CASRPYRDSKNIQYF
>-|TRBJ2-1|-|TRBV29-1
TGCAGCGTTGGGGCGGGGAGCTCCTACAATGAGCAGTTCTTC
CSVGAGSSYNEQFF
>-|TRBJ1-2|TRBD1|TRBV6-5
TGTGCCAGCAGACGGACAGGGGGCACCTATGGCTACACCTTC
CASRRTGGTYGYTF
>-|TRBJ2-1|-|TRBV10-3
TGTGCCATCAGGGGTCCCGACAACTCCTACAATGAGCAGTTCTTC
CAIRGPDNSYNEQFF
>-|TRBJ2-3|TRBD2|TRBV7-8
TGTGCCAGCAGCTTAGAGGGACTAGCGGGGGGAACCGATACGCAGTATTTT
CASSLEGLAGGTDTQYF
>few|TRBJ2-1|-|TRBV7-9
TGTGCCAGCAGCTTTGGACTCGGTGAGCAGTTCTTC
CASSFGLGEQFF
>-|TRBJ2-5|-|TRBV4-2
TGTGCCAGCAGCCAGCTTAGTGAGACCCAGTACTTC
CASSQLSETQYF
>-|TRBJ2-5|-|TRBV20-1
TGCAGTGCTCCTGGGTCAGGGTCTGAGACCCAGTACTTC
CSAPGSGSETQYF
>many|TRBJ2-1|-|TRBV9
TGCGCCAGCAGCGCACGCGGGAATGAGCAGTTCTTC
CASSARGNEQFF
>few|TRBJ1-1|-|TRBV12-3/TRBV12-4
TGTGCCAGCACCCCGGTCGGGGCGAGGGCTGAAGCTTTCTTT
CASTPVGARAEAFF
>-|TRBJ2-1|-|TRBV3-1
TGTGCCAGCAGCCAAGATCTTGCCGTAAATGAGCAGTTCTTC
CASSQDLAVNEQFF
>few|TRBJ2-3|-|TRBV11-2
TGTGCCAGCAGCTCCAATTGGGGGGGGCGTACAGATACGCAGTATTTT
CASSSNWGGRTDTQYF
>-|TRBJ1-4|TRBD1|TRBV4-1
TGCGCCAGCAGCCAAGATGAATCAGGGGGCTCGCTTGAAAAACTGTTTTTT
CASSQDESGGSLEKLFF
>-|TRBJ2-4|-|TRBV4-1
TGCGCCAGCAGCCAAGATTCCCTCGGGGGAAACATTCAGTACTTC
CASSQDSLGGNIQYF
>few|TRBJ1-2|-|TRBV6-6
TGTGCCAGCAGGGGGGTTATTACGGATGGCTACACCTTC
CASRGVITDGYTF
>-|TRBJ2-5|-|TRBV5-1
TGCGCCAGCAGCACCGCCGGGACATCCCAAGAGACCCAGTACTTC
CASSTAGTSQETQYF
>-|TRBJ2-1|-|TRBV29-1
TGCAGCGTTCAGGGATACAATGAGCAGTTCTTC
CSVQGYNEQFF
>-|TRBJ2-7|-|TRBV10-3
TGTGCAAGTGGAGCAGTTATAGCCTACGAGCAGTACTTC
CASGAVIAYEQYF